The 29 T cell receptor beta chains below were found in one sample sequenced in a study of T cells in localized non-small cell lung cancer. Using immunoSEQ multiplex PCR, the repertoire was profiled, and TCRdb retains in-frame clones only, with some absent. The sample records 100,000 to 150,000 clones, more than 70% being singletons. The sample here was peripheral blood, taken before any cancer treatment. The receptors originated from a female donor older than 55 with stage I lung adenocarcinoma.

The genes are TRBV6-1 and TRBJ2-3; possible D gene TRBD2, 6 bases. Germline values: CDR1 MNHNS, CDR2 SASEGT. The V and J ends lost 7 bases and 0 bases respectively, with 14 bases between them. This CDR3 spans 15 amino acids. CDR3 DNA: TGTGCCAGCACCCGGGCCGGGACTAGCACAGATACGCAGTATTTT. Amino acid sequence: CASTRAGTSTDTQYF.

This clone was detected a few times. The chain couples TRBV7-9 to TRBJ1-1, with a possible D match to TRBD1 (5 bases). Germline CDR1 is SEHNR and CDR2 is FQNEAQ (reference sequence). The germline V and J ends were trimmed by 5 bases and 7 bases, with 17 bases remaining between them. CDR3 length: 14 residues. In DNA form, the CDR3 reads TGTGCCAGCAGCCAGAGGGGACGGCTCAATGAAGCTTTCTTT. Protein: CASSQRGRLNEAFF.

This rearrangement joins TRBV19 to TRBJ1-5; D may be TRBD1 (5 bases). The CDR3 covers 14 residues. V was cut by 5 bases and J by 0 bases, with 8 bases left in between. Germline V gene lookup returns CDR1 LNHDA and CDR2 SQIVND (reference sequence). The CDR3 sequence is CASSFTGSNQPQHF. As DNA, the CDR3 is TGTGCCAGTAGTTTTACAGGTAGCAATCAGCCCCAGCATTTT.

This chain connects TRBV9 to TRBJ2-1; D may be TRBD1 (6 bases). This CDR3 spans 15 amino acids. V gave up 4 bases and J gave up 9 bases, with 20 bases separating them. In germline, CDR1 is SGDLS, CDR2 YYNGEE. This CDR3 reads CASSPSPQGIGEQFF. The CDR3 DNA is TGTGCCAGCAGCCCTAGCCCCCAGGGGATAGGTGAGCAGTTCTTC.

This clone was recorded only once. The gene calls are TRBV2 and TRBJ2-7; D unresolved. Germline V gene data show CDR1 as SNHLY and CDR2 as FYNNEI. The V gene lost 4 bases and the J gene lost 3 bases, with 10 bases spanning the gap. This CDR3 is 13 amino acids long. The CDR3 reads CASSVHVSYEQYF. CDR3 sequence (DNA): TGTGCCAGCAGTGTGCACGTCAGCTACGAGCAGTACTTC.

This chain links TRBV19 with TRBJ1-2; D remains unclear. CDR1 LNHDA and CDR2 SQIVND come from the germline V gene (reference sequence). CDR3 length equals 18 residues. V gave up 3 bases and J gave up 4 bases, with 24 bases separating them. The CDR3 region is CASSIQLTFSDAFYGYTF. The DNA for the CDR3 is TGTGCCAGTAGTATCCAACTGACATTCTCAGATGCCTTCTATGGCTACACCTTC.

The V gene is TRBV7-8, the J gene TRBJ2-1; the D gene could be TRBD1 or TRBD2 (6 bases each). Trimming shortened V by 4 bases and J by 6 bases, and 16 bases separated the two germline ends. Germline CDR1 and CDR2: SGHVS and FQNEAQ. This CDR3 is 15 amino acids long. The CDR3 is CASSSDGSRGNEQFF. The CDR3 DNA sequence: TGTGCCAGCAGCTCCGACGGGAGCAGGGGCAATGAGCAGTTCTTC.

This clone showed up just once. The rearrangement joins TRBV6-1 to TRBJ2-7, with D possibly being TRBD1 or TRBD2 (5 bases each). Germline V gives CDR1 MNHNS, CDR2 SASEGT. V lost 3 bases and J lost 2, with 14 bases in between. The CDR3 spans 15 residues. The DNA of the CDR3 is TGTGCCAGCAGTGATGGCCCCCGGGACCCCTACGAGCAGTACTTC. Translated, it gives CASSDGPRDPYEQYF.

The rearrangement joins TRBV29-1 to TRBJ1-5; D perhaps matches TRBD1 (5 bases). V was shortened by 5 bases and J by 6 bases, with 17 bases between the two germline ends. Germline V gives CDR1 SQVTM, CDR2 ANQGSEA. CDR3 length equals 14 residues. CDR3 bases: TGCAGCGTTCAAATTGGTGGGGGTTCTCAGCCCCAGCATTTT. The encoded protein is CSVQIGGGSQPQHF.

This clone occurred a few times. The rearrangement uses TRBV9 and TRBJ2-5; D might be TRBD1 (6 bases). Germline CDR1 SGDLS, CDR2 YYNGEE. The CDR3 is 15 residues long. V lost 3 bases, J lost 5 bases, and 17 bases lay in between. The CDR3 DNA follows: TGTGCCAGCAGCGGCAATCCCACAGGGTGGGAGACCCAGTACTTC. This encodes CASSGNPTGWETQYF.

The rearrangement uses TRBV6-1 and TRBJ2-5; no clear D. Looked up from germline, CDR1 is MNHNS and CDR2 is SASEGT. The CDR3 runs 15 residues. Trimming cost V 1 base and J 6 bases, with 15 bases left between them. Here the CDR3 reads CASSEVAFREKTQYF. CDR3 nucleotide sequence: TGTGCCAGCAGTGAAGTGGCCTTTAGGGAAAAGACCCAGTACTTC.

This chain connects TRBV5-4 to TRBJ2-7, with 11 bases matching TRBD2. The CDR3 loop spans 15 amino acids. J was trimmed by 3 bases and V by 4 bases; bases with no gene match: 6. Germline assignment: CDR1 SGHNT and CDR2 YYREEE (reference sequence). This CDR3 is CASSPGTSGIYEQYF. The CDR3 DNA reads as TGTGCCAGCAGCCCGGGGACTAGCGGTATCTACGAGCAGTACTTC.

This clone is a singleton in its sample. The CDR3 here is CASSRDRGVEQYF. The CDR3 coding sequence is TGTGCCAGTTCCCGGGACAGGGGCGTCGAGCAGTACTTC. V and J are TRBV19 and TRBJ2-7; 10 nucleotides line up with TRBD1. V was clipped by 8 bases and J by 6 bases; unmatched bases: 7. In germline, CDR1 is LNHDA, CDR2 SQIVND (reference sequence). The CDR3 is 13 amino acids.

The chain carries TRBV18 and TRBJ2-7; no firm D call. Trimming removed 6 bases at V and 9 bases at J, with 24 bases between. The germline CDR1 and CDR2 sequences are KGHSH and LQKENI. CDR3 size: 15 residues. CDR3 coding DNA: TGTGCCAGCTCTCCCCCCGGGCAAAAAGGTTCGGGGCAGTACTTC. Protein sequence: CASSPPGQKGSGQYF.

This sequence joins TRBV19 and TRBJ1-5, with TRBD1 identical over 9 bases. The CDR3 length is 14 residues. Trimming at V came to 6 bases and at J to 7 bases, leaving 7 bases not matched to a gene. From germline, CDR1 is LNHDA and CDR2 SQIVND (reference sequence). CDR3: CASSSTGGGQPQHF. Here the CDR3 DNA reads TGTGCCAGTAGCAGCACAGGGGGCGGGCAGCCCCAGCATTTT.

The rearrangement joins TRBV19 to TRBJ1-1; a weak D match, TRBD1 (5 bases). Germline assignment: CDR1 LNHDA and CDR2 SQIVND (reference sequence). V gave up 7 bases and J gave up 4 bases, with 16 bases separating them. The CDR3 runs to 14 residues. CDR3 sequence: CASIPAEGTTEAFF. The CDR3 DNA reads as TGTGCCAGTATCCCCGCGGAGGGGACCACTGAAGCTTTCTTT.

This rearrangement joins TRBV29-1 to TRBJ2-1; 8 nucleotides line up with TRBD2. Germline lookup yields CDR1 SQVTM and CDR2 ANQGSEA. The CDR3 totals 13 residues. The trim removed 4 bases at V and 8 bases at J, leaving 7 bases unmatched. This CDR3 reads CSVGGLAIHEQFF. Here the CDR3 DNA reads TGCAGCGTTGGTGGACTAGCAATCCATGAGCAGTTCTTC.

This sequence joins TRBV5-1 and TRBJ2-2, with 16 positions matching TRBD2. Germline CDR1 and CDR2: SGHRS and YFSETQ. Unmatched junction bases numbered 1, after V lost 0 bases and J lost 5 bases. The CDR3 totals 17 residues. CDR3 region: CASSLEGLAGGTGELFF. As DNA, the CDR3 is TGCGCCAGCAGCTTGGAGGGACTAGCGGGAGGGACCGGGGAGCTGTTTTTT.

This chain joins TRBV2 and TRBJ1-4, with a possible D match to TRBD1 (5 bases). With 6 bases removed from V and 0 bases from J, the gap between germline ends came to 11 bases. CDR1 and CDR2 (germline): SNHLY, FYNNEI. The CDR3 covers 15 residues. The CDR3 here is CASRGTIATNEKLFF. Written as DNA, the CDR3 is TGTGCCAGCAGAGGGACTATTGCAACTAATGAAAAACTGTTTTTT.

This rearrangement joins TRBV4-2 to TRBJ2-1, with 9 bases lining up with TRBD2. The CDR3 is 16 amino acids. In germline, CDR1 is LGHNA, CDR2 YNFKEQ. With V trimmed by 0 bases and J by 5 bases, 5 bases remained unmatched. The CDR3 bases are TGTGCCAGCAGCCAAGATGCGGCTAGCGGGAACAATGAGCAGTTCTTC. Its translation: CASSQDAASGNNEQFF.

CDR3 DNA sequence: TGTGCCAGCTCAAGGCCGGGACAGGGTTTCACTGAAGCTTTCTTT. Translating it yields CASSRPGQGFTEAFF. The chain employs TRBV18 and TRBJ1-1, with 9 bases aligning to TRBD1. CDR1 and CDR2 from the germline V gene are KGHSH and LQKENI. The CDR3 runs 15 residues. V was pared by 5 bases and J by 4 bases, with 8 bases of the junction left unmatched.

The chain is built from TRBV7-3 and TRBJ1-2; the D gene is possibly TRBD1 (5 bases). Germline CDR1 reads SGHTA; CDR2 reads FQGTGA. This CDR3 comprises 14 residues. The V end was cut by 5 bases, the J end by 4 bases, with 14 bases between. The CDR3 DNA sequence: TGTGCCAGCAGCCTAAGCAGGGATCTCTATGGCTACACCTTC. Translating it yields CASSLSRDLYGYTF.

CDR3 bases: TGTGCCAGCAGTCAGACTTCACAGGTCCTGGAAAAACTGTTTTTT. Translated, it gives CASSQTSQVLEKLFF. The V gene is TRBV6-5, the J gene TRBJ1-4; weak D call: TRBD1 (5 bases). CDR1 MNHEY and CDR2 SVGAGI come from the germline V gene. The CDR3 runs 15 residues. V lost 5 bases, J lost 8 bases, and 18 bases lay in between.

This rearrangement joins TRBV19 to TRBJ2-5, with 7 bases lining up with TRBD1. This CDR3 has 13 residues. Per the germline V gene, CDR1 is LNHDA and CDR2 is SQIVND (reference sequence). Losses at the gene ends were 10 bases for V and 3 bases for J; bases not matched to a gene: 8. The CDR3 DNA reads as TGTGCCACCAATCCACAGGGGAAAGAGACCCAGTACTTC. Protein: CATNPQGKETQYF.

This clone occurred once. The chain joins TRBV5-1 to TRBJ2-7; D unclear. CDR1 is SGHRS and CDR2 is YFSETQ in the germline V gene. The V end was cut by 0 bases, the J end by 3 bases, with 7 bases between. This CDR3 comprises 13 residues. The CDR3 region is CASSLESGYEQYF. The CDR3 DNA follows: TGCGCCAGCAGCTTGGAGTCTGGCTACGAGCAGTACTTC.

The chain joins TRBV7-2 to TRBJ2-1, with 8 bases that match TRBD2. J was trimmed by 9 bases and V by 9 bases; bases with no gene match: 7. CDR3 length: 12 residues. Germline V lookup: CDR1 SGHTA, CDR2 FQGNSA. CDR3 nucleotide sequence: TGTGCCAGGGCGTCTAGCGGGTTTGAGCAGTTCTTC. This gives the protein CARASSGFEQFF.

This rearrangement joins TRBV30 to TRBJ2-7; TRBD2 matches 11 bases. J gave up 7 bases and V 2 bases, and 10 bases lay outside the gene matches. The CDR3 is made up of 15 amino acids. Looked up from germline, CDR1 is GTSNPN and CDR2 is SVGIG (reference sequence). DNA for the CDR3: TGTGCCTGGAGTCGAGTAGCGGGAGGGCCGAGAGAGCAGTACTTC. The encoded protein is CAWSRVAGGPREQYF.

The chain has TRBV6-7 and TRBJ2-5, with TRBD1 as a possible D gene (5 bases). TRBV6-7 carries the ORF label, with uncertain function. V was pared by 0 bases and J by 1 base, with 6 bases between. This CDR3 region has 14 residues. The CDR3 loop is CASSYSGLQETQYF. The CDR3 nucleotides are TGTGCCAGCAGTTACTCGGGGCTCCAAGAGACCCAGTACTTC.

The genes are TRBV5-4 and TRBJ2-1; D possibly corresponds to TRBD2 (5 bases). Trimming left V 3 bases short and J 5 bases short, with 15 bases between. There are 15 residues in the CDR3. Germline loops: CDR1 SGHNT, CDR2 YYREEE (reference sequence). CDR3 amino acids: CASSWGPGTNNEQFF. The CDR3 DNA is TGTGCCAGCAGCTGGGGTCCGGGAACCAACAATGAGCAGTTCTTC.